The source of this TCR beta chain is a study of shared clonotypes between healthy human individuals (dated by TCRdb to the early 2020s). About the study as a whole: The cohort included three men and a couple of women between 18 and 49 years of age. For each donor, three plates each were used for CD4 naive and CD4 memory, two plates were used for CD8 naive, and one plate was used for CD8 memory. Blood TCR repertoires of five healthy adults were deeply sequenced to estimate repertoire size and the extent of clonotype sharing between individuals. Libraries were prepared and TCR repertoires were sequenced by different laboratories using diverse techniques, in order to increase sequencing depth and limit assay-specific biases. Each donor's leukapheresis produced roughly between roughly 0.94 and 9.5 billion PBMCs.

Results and caveats for the whole study, not just this receptor: Incomplete sequencing was indicated by rarefaction of sorted-subset datasets, despite the large sequencing depth. Approximately 5% of naive CD4, 3.5% of naive CD8, approximately 2% of memory CD4, and roughly 0.4% of memory CD8 clonotypes were shared across several donors. Naive subsets generally had larger estimated clonotype richness than memory subsets. The small number of donors limited the genetic and exposure-history diversity represented. Pairwise subsampling indicated that sequencing depth was expected to affect the degree of clonotype sharing among donors. Only blood was sampled, and tissue TCR repertoires likely differ from those in blood. Compared with non-shared clonotypes, the clonotypes found in all four sorted-subset donors had higher generation probabilities.

Using the deep immunoSEQ assay, multiplex PCR amplified TCR CDR3 regions from genomic DNA. Extracted genomic DNA from each cell subset was distributed evenly across all wells of several immunoSEQ 96-well plates, and each plate was treated as a replicate. For sorted subsets, around 200 ng genomic DNA, equal to some 28,000 T cell genomes, was loaded into each replicate PCR. Purified libraries were measured with a Qubit 3.0 fluorometer, size-checked on a Bioanalyzer 2100, and measured again with the KAPA Library Quantification kit. Every immunoSEQ 96-well plate was sequenced on a separate single-read 150-cycle Illumina NextSeq 550 flow cell. The paper's data handling went like this. Because the immunoSEQ output held only junctional sequences and lacked quality scores, the filtering could not match the filtering applied to full-length reads. To assign V/J genes and CDR3, sequences were annotated using PyIR, a Python wrapper for IgBLAST v1.9, with IMGT germline references. Reads with weak V/J assignments (E-value above 1e-6), missing CDR3, stop codons, out-of-frame junctions, or ambiguous translated residues were removed. V3J clonotypes were defined as sequences sharing an identical inferred V gene, J gene, and CDR3 amino acid sequence. Percentage overlap between repertoires was computed as shared unique clonotypes divided by the size of the smaller repertoire. RTK rarefaction, the Chao1 estimator, and Recon v2.1 estimates of unobserved clonotypes were used to assess repertoire richness. Generation probabilities were computed with OLGA for all TCRbeta clonotypes obtained by the gDNA method from four donors. In its TCRdb copy, this immuneACCESS table keeps in-frame sequences only and misses some clones. Where compared with another copy, unresolved V genes explain less than half of these, and the others have no known cause. V and J calls and clone size come straight from that table; D and trimming were deduced from the DNA. This sample comprises some 2,100,000 clones, approximately 94% of them detected only once. The ten largest clones represent about 1.8% of the sample.

Its CDR3 holds 10 amino acids, cysteine through phenylalanine. Only the CDR3 portion is preserved as DNA: 30 bases, with reading frame beginning at the first base. Taken from the germline V gene (reference sequence), the CDR1 and CDR2 loops are DFQATT and SNEGSKA. The V and J ends are trimmed by 2 bases and 11 bases, leaving 7 bases between them. In regard to this clone: The clone's antigen remains unknown. No base qualities exist here, and no much larger clone lies one base off it.

For the CD8 naive samples, CD45RO-negative cells were positively selected for CCR7, yielding a CD45RA+CCR7+ population from which TemRA cells were excluded. Donors were healthy HIV-negative adults with no recently reported acute infections or vaccinations. Only Caucasian adults living in Nashville, Tennessee, USA were represented among the donors. After blood collection by leukapheresis, PBMCs were isolated using Ficoll-Histopaque density gradient centrifugation and then cryopreserved in the vapor phase of liquid nitrogen. Purity and quantity of every magnetically sorted T cell population were checked by analytical flow cytometry. From each sorted fraction, genomic DNA was isolated and quantified by UV absorbance on a Nanodrop 2000c.

Material: naive CD8+ T cells from PBMCs. Read against the paper, the sample's cell subset or site label means: CD45RA+CCR7+. The chain employs TRBV20-1 and TRBJ2-1; the D segment cannot be called with confidence. The receptor's source is a man between 18 and 29 years old in good health. Some clones in this sample may be carry-over from other donors' samples. The CDR3 has the sequence CSARTMKQFF. The nucleotides read TGCAGTGCTAGAACAATGAAGCAGTTCTTC.